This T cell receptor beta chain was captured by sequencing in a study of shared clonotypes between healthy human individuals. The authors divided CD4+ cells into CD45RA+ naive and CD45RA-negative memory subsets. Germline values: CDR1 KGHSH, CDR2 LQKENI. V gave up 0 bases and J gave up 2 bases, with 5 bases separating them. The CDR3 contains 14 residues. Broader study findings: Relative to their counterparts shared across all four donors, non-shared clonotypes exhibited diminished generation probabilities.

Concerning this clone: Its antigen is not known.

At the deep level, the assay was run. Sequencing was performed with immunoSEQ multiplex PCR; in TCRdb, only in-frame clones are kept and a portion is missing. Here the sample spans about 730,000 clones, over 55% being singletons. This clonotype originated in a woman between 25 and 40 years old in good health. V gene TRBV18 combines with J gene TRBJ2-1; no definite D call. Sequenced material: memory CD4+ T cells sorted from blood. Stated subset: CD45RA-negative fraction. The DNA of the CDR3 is TGTGCCAGCTCACCACCGGCACCCTACAATGAGCAGTTCTTC. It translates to CASSPPAPYNEQFF.